This TCR beta chain was documented in a study of cytomegalovirus exposure and HLA in healthy donors. Study observations and caveats: Most of the TCR beta V segments (in an earlier analysis) were productive either about 87% or about 30% of the time. In a later analysis, CMV-associated beta chains were mostly HLA-associated, it appeared. Versus the approximately 720-donor mean, an Asian-associated ancestry cluster reportedly showed fewer N-insertions in a later analysis. Reports credit the classifier with highly specific, highly sensitive diagnosis of cytomegalovirus status.

As to this clone: Its antigen is currently unknown.

PCR employed 60 Vbeta and 13 Jbeta primers. Clones were sequenced by immunoSEQ multiplex PCR, and TCRdb holds only the in-frame ones, with some missing. The repertoire table contains about 150,000 clones. The CDR3 consists of 14 residues. V lost 3 bases to trimming and J lost 0 bases, with 9 bases between them. Germline V gives CDR1 SGHTA, CDR2 FQGNSA. The material sequenced was PBMCs. This TCR was recovered from a woman aged 50 to 60 in good health and CMV-seronegative. This sequence joins TRBV7-2 and TRBJ2-7; TRBD2 might be the D (5 bases). CDR3 bases: TGTGCCAGCAGCTTGCAGACTAACTCCTACGAGCAGTACTTC. This encodes CASSLQTNSYEQYF.